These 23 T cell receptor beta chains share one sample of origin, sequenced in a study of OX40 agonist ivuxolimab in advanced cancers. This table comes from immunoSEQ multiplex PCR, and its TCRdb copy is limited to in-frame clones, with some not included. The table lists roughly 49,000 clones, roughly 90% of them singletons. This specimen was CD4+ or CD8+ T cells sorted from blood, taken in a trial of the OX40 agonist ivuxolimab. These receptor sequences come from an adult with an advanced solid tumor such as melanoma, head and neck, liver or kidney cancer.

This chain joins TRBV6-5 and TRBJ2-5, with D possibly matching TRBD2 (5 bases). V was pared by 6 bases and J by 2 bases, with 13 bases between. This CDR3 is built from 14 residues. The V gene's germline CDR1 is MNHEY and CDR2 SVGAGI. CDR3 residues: CASRLLDRQETQYF. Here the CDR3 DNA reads TGTGCCAGCAGACTACTAGACCGACAAGAGACCCAGTACTTC.

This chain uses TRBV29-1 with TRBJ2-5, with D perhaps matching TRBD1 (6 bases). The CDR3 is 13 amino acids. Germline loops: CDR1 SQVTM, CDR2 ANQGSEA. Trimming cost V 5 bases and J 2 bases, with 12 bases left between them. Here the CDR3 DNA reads TGCAGCGTTAAAGGCGGACAGCAAGAGACCCAGTACTTC. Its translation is CSVKGGQQETQYF.

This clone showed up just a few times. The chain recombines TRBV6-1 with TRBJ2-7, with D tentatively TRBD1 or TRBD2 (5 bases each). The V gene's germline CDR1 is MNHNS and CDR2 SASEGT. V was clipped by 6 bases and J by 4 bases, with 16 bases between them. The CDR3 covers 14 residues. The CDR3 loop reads CASSAGTANYEQYF. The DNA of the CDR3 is TGTGCCAGCAGCGCCGGGACGGCAAATTACGAGCAGTACTTC.

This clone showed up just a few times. The CDR3: CASGGGYSNQPQHF. The CDR3 DNA is TGTGCCAGCGGGGGGGGATATAGCAATCAGCCCCAGCATTTT. The chain uses TRBV6-6 and TRBJ1-5, with D perhaps matching TRBD1 (5 bases). The CDR3 covers 14 residues. Deletions cut 8 bases from V and 0 bases from J, with 11 bases between. The germline gives CDR1 MNHNY, CDR2 SVGAGI (reference sequence).

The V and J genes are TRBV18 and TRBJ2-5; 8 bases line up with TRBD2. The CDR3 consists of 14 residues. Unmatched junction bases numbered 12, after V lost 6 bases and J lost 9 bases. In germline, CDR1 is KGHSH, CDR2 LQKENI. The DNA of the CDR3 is TGTGCCAGCTCCCCTCCGGCGTCCGGGGGGGCCCAGTACTTC. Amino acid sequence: CASSPPASGGAQYF.

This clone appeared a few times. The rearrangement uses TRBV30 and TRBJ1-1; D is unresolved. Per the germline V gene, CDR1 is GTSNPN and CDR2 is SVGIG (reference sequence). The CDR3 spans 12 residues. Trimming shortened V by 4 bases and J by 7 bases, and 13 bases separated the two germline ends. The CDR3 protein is CAWISHSREAFF. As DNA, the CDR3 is TGTGCCTGGATATCCCACAGTCGTGAAGCTTTCTTT. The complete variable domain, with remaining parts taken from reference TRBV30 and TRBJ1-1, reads SQTIHQWPATLVQPVGSPLSLECTVEGTSNPNLYWYRQAAGRGLQLLFYSVGIGQISSEVPQNLSASRPQDRQFILSSKKLLLSDSGFYLCAWISHSREAFFGQGTRLTVV.

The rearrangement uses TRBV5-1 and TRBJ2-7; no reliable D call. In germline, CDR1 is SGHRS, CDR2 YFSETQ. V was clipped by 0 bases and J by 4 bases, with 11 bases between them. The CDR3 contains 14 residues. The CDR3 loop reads CASSLDRVGYEQYF. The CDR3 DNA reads TGCGCCAGCAGCTTGGACCGAGTGGGGTACGAGCAGTACTTC.

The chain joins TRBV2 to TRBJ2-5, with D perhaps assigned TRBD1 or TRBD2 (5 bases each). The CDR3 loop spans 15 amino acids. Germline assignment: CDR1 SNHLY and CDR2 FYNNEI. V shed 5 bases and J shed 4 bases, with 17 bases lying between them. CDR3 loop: CASSRDGTRGETQYF. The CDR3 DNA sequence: TGTGCCAGCAGTAGGGACGGAACTAGGGGAGAGACCCAGTACTTC.

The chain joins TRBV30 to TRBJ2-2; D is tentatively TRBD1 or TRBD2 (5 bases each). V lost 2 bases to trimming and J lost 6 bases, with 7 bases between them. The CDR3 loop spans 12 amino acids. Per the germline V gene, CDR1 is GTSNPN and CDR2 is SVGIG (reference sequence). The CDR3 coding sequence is TGTGCCTGGAGTCTGGGGGCCGGGGAGCTGTTTTTT. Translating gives CAWSLGAGELFF.

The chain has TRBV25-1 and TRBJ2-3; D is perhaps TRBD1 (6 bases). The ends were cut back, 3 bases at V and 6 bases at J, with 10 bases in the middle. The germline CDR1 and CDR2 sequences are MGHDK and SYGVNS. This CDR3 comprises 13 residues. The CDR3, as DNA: TGTGCCAGCAGTGACCAAAGGGGGGATACGCAGTATTTT. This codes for CASSDQRGDTQYF.

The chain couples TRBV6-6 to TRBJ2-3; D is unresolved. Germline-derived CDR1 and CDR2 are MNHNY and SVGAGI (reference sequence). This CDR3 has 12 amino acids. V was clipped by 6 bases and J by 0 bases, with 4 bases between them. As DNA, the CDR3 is TGTGCCAGCAGATCGAGCACAGATACGCAGTATTTT. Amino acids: CASRSSTDTQYF.

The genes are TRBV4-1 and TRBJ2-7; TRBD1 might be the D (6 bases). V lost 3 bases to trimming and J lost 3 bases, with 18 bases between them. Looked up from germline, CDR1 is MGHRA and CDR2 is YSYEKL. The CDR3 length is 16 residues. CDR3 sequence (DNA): TGCGCCAGCAGCCAGGCGGACAGTCAGGGATTCTACGAGCAGTACTTC. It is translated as CASSQADSQGFYEQYF.

CDR3 coding DNA: TGTGCCAGCAGCTTGGGCGGTAATGAAAAACTGTTTTTT. Residues: CASSLGGNEKLFF. The chain combines TRBV7-2 with TRBJ1-4; D gene uncertain. This CDR3 has 13 amino acids. CDR1 is SGHTA, CDR2 FQGNSA, per germline. V was cut by 3 bases and J by 4 bases, with 6 bases left in between.

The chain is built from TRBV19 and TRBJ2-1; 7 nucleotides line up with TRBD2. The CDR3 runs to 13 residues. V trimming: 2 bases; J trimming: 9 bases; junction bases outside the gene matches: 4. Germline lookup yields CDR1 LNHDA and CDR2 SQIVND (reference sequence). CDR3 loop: CASSITTSAEQFF. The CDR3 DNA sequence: TGTGCCAGTAGTATAACCACTAGCGCTGAGCAGTTCTTC.

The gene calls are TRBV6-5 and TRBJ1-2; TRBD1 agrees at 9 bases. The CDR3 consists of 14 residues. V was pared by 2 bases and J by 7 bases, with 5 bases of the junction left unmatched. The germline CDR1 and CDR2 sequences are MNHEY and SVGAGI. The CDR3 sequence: CASSYRDRAGGYTF. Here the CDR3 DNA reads TGTGCCAGCAGTTACCGGGACAGGGCGGGTGGCTACACCTTC.

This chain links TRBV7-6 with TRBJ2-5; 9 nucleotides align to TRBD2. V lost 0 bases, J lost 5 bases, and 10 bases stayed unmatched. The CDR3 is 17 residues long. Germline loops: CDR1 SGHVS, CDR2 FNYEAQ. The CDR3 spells CASSLAGLALSWETQYF. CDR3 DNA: TGTGCCAGCAGCTTAGCCGGACTAGCGCTTTCATGGGAGACCCAGTACTTC.

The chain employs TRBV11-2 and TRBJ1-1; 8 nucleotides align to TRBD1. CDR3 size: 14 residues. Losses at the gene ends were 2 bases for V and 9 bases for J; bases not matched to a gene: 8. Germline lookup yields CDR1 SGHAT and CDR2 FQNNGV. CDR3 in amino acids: CASSLPGTGSQAFF. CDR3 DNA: TGTGCCAGCAGCTTACCAGGGACAGGTTCCCAAGCTTTCTTT.

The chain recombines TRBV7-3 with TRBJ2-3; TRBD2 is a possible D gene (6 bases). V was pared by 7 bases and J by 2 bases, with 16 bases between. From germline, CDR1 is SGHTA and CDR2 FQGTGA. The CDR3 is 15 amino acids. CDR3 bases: TGTGCCAGCATGGAGCGGAGGGCGACCACAGATACGCAGTATTTT. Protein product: CASMERRATTDTQYF.

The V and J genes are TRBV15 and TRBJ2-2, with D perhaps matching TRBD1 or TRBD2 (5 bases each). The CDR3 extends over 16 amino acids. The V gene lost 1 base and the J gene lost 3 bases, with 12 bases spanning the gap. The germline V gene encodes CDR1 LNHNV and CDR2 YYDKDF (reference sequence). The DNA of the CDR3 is TGTGCCACCAGCAGAGTAAGGGGAGTTGACACCGGGGAGCTGTTTTTT. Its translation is CATSRVRGVDTGELFF.

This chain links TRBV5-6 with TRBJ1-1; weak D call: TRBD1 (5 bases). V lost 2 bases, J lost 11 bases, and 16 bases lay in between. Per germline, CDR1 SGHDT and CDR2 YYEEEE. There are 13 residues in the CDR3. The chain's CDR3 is CASSFRDPKGAFF. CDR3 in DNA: TGTGCCAGCAGCTTTCGGGATCCAAAGGGGGCTTTCTTT.

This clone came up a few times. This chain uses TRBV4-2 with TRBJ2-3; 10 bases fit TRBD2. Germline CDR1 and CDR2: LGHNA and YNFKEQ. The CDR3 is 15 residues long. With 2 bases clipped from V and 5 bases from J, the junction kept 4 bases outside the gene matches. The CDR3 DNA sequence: TGTGCCAGCAGCCAAAGAGCGGGAGGGGGAGATACGCAGTATTTT. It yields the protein CASSQRAGGGDTQYF.

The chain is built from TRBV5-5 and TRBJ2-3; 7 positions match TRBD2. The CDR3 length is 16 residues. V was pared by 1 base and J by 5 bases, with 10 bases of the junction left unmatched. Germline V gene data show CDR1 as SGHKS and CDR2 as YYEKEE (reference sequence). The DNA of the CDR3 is TGTGCCAGCAGCTTGTCTATGGGAGGGCCGGTAGATACGCAGTATTTT. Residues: CASSLSMGGPVDTQYF.

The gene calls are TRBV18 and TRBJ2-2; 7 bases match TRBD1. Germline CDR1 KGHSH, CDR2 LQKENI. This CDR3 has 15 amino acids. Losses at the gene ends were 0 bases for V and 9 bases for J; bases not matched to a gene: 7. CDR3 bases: TGTGCCAGCTCACCACCAGCGACAGGGCACAGGGAGCTGTTTTTT. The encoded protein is CASSPPATGHRELFF.